This T cell receptor beta chain was captured by sequencing in a study of blood T cell repertoires in COVID-19. Overall study: T cells, B-cell-depleted T cells, or PBMCs provided the cDNA or gDNA that served as material.

Methods used by the authors: Estimation of nucleated cell counts relied on the amplification of reference gene primers. The assay was immunoSEQ multiplex PCR, and TCRdb's table has in-frame clones only and misses some. V, J and clone size are taken as reported in that table, and D and trimming were inferred from the DNA itself. Among just over 350,000 clones listed, 75% to 90% were seen once. In Seattle, patients joined the study during active infection and were tracked longitudinally. Per the germline V gene, CDR1 is MNHEY and CDR2 is SMNVEV (reference sequence). CDR3 length: 15 amino acids. V dropped 3 bases and J dropped 8; count of bases not matched to a gene: 5.

The sequenced sample consisted of peripheral blood. This receptor was identified in a woman in her sixties with COVID-19, enrolled during active disease. This chain uses TRBV27 with TRBJ1-6; 9 bases are a match to TRBD1. In nucleotides, the CDR3 is TGTGCCAGCAGTTTTAGGACAGGGGTCGATTCACCCCTCCACTTT. It translates to CASSFRTGVDSPLHF.